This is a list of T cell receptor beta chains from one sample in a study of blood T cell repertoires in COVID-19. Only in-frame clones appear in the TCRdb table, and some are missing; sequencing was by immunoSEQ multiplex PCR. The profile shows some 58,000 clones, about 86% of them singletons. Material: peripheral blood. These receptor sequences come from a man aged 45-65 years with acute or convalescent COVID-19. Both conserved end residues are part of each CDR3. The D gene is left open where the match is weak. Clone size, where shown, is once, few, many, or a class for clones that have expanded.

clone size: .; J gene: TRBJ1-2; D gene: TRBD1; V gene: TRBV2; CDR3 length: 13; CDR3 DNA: TGTGCCAGCAGTGCCGGGACAGGGGGTGGCTACACCTTC; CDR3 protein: CASSAGTGGGYTF
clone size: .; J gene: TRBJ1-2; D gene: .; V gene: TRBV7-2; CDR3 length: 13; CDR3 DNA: TGTGCCAGCAGCTTAGGAAGGGTCAGGGTGGGAACCTTC; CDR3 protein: CASSLGRVRVGTF
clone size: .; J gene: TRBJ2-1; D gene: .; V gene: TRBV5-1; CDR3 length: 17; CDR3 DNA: TGCGCCAGCAGCTTGTGGGCTAGCCGAGAGGTTGGCCATGAGCAGTTCTTC; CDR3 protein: CASSLWASREVGHEQFF
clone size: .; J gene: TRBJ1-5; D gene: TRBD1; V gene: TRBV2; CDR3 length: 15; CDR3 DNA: TGTGCCAGCAGTGAAGGACAGGGAGTGCGCCAGCCCCAGCATTTT; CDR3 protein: CASSEGQGVRQPQHF
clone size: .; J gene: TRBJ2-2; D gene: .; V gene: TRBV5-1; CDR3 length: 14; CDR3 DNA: TGCGCCAGCAGCTTTCGGGAGAGCACCGGGGAGCTGTTTTTT; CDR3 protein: CASSFRESTGELFF
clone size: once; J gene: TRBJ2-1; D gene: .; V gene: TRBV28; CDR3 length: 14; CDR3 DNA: TGTGCCAGCAGTAGACTAGGTGGTGTCCATGAGCAGTTCTTC; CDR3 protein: CASSRLGGVHEQFF
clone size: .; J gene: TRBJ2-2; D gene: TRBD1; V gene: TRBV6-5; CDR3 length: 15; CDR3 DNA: TGTGCCAGCAGTTATGGGACAGGGGTAGCCGGGGAGCTGTTTTTT; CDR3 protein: CASSYGTGVAGELFF
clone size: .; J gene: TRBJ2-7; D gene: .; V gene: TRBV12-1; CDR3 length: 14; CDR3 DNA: TGTGCCATCCAGCTTGACTTATCCGCCTACGAGCAGTACTTC; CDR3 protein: CAIQLDLSAYEQYF
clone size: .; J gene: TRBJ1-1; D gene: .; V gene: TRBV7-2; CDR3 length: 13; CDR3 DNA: TGTGCCAGCAGCTTTCGAGGGAACACTGAAGCTTTCTTT; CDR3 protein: CASSFRGNTEAFF
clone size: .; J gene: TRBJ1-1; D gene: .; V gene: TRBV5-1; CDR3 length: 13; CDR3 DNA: TGCGCCAGCAGCCCAGGCCGCGGGAATGAAGCTTTCTTT; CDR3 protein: CASSPGRGNEAFF
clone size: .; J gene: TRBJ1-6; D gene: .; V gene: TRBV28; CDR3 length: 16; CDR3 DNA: TGTGCCAGCAGTTTGGGGGCTACAGGGAGTTATTCACCCCTCCACTTT; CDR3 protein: CASSLGATGSYSPLHF
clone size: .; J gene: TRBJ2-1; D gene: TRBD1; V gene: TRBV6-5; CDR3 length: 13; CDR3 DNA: TGTGCCAGCAGCAACAGGGGGACGAGTGAGCAGTTCTTC; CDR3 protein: CASSNRGTSEQFF
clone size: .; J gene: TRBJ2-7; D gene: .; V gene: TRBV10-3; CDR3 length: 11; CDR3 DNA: TGTGCCATCAGTTCCCTAGACGAGCAGTACTTC; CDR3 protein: CAISSLDEQYF